This T cell receptor beta chain was captured by sequencing in a study of cytomegalovirus exposure and HLA in healthy donors. Study findings and constraints: Judged likely to be a sequencing artifact was a cluster of highly shared sequence variants. It was confirmed in vitro that a few of the CMV-associated chains were specific for CMV antigens. In a later analysis, CMV-associated beta chains were mostly HLA-associated, it appeared.

Primers: 60 Vbeta forward and 13 Jbeta reverse. This table comes from immunoSEQ multiplex PCR, and its TCRdb copy is limited to in-frame clones, with some not included. The table records some 190,000 clones, under 80% of them present only once. Germline-derived CDR1 and CDR2 are MGHRA and YSYEKL. The CDR3 consists of 16 residues. With 4 bases clipped from V and 4 bases from J, the junction kept 8 bases outside the gene matches. On this clone itself: Antigen: not known.

This sequence originates from a woman under 40 in good health and CMV-seropositive. Sequenced material: PBMCs. The chain carries TRBV4-1 and TRBJ2-4; 9 bases map to TRBD1. The CDR3: CASSPQGALGKNIQYF. The CDR3 DNA reads as TGCGCCAGCAGCCCACAGGGGGCGCTTGGGAAAAACATTCAGTACTTC.